This T cell receptor (beta chain) was recorded in a study of technical replicates of blood from a few donors. The data were produced by immunoSEQ multiplex PCR, yet TCRdb's version contains in-frame clones alone and is incomplete. In the table there are roughly 80,000 clones, about 97% of which are singletons. Unmatched junction bases numbered 11, after V lost 3 bases and J lost 3 bases. Germline V gives CDR1 SGHVS, CDR2 FNYEAQ. The CDR3 has 16 residues. The chain joins TRBV7-6 to TRBJ2-7, with 7 positions matching TRBD2. The sample was T cells isolated from PBMCs. The sequence was obtained from a human donor in good health. CDR3 DNA: TGTGCCAGCAGCTTTGGGCGACTAGCCGGGCTCTACGAGCAGTACTTC. It yields the protein CASSFGRLAGLYEQYF.